These 21 T cell receptor beta chains were sequenced from one sample in a study of control samples from healthy donors and cancer patients. The repertoire was sequenced with immunoSEQ multiplex PCR; TCRdb's copy has only in-frame clones and lacks some. In the table there are about 130,000 clones, approximately 95% of which are singletons. Sequenced sample: blood. These TCRs come from a young man in good health.

The J gene is TRBJ2-5, the V gene TRBV10-1; weak D call: TRBD1 (5 bases). The CDR3 is 14 residues long. CDR1 WNHNN and CDR2 SYGVQD come from the germline V gene (reference sequence). V was clipped by 3 bases and J by 5 bases, with 13 bases between them. CDR3 sequence: CASSDSQGVETQYF. CDR3 in DNA: TGCGCCAGCAGTGATTCGCAGGGTGTGGAGACCCAGTACTTC.

J is TRBJ1-5 and V is TRBV2; D is perhaps TRBD1 (6 bases). Germline V CDR1 and CDR2: SNHLY, FYNNEI. The CDR3 sequence is 15 residues long. V was pared by 6 bases and J by 0 bases, with 12 bases between. The CDR3 DNA follows: TGTGCCAGCAGCGTCCACAGGGATAGCAATCAGCCCCAGCATTTT. Translated: CASSVHRDSNQPQHF.

V gene TRBV13 combines with J gene TRBJ1-2; no definite D call. Germline lookup yields CDR1 PRHDT and CDR2 FYEKMQ (reference sequence). The CDR3 has 15 amino acids. Trimming cost V 0 bases and J 3 bases, with 11 bases left between them. In nucleotides, the CDR3 is TGTGCCAGCAGCTTAGGCGACAACGCTTACTATGGCTACACCTTC. This gives the protein CASSLGDNAYYGYTF.

The chain employs TRBV5-1 and TRBJ2-5; 9 bases fit TRBD2. CDR1 and CDR2 (germline): SGHRS, YFSETQ. Losses at the gene ends were 0 bases for V and 2 bases for J; bases not matched to a gene: 5. This CDR3 is 16 amino acids long. The DNA of the CDR3 is TGCGCCAGCAGCTTGGCAGTAGCGGGGGCACAAGAGACCCAGTACTTC. Protein sequence: CASSLAVAGAQETQYF.

This chain uses TRBV6-2 or TRBV6-3 with TRBJ1-2; D remains unclear. The CDR3 totals 14 residues. With 6 bases removed from V and 4 bases from J, the gap between germline ends came to 15 bases. Germline CDR1 MNHEY, CDR2 SVGEGT. This CDR3 is CASSRRTGSYGYTF. For the CDR3, the DNA is TGTGCCAGCAGCCGTAGGACCGGCAGCTATGGCTACACCTTC.

The J gene is TRBJ2-2, the V gene TRBV11-2; 7 bases align to TRBD2. V dropped 5 bases and J dropped 5; count of bases not matched to a gene: 8. Germline CDR1 reads SGHAT; CDR2 reads FQNNGV. This CDR3 region has 15 residues. CDR3 residues: CASSEIRGGTGELFF. CDR3 nucleotide sequence: TGTGCCAGCAGCGAGATTCGGGGAGGGACCGGGGAGCTGTTTTTT. The whole variable domain, filled in from reference TRBV11-2 and TRBJ2-2, reads EAGVAQSPRYKIIEKRQSVAFWCNPISGHATLYWYQQILGQGPKLLIQFQNNGVVDDSQLPKDRFSAERLKGVDSTLKIQPAKLEDSAVYLCASSEIRGGTGELFFGEGSRLTVL.

The chain combines TRBV5-6 with TRBJ2-7; 8 nucleotides agree with TRBD1. Germline loops: CDR1 SGHDT, CDR2 YYEEEE. V dropped 4 bases and J dropped 7; count of bases not matched to a gene: 10. The CDR3 is 14 residues long. The CDR3 spells CASSPRQGAVEQYF. In DNA, the CDR3 is TGTGCCAGCAGCCCACGCCAGGGGGCGGTTGAGCAGTACTTC. Full variable domain (outside the CDR3, taken from reference TRBV5-6 and TRBJ2-7): DAGVTQSPTHLIKTRGQQVTLRCSPKSGHDTVSWYQQALGQGPQFIFQYYEEEERQRGNFPDRFSGHQFPNYSSELNVNALLLGDSALYLCASSPRQGAVEQYFGPGTRLTVT.

For the CDR3, the DNA is TGCGCCAGCAGCCCCAACAAGAACACTGAAGCTTTCTTT. This translates into CASSPNKNTEAFF. The chain couples TRBV5-1 to TRBJ1-1; D gene uncertain. V dropped 4 bases and J dropped 1 base, with 8 bases sitting between them. This CDR3 contains 13 residues. CDR1 is SGHRS and CDR2 is YFSETQ in the germline V gene.

The chain is built from TRBV9 and TRBJ1-2; perhaps TRBD1 as D (6 bases). The CDR3 sequence is 15 residues long. Trimming took 3 bases from V and 5 from J, leaving 17 bases between them. The germline V gene has CDR1 SGDLS and CDR2 YYNGEE. The DNA of the CDR3 is TGTGCCAGCAGCGGACGAAGGTCAGGGGCGTATGGCTACACCTTC. Its protein product is CASSGRRSGAYGYTF.

CDR3 loop: CASTYAGGEAAYGYTF. CDR3 bases: TGTGCCAGCACTTACGCGGGTGGCGAGGCGGCTTATGGCTACACCTTC. V gene TRBV7-9 combines with J gene TRBJ1-2, with D hard to call. Germline CDR1 reads SEHNR; CDR2 reads FQNEAQ (reference sequence). The CDR3 has 16 amino acids. The V and J ends lost 7 bases and 5 bases respectively, with 23 bases between them.

This chain joins TRBV13 and TRBJ1-1, with D maybe TRBD1 (5 bases). The CDR3 spans 13 residues. The germline CDR1 and CDR2 sequences are PRHDT and FYEKMQ (reference sequence). V lost 5 bases, J lost 1 base, and 8 bases lay in between. The CDR3 nucleotides read TGTGCCAGCAGCGCCGGGGGGAACACTGAAGCTTTCTTT. Protein sequence: CASSAGGNTEAFF.

The chain carries TRBV18 and TRBJ1-4; D gene ambiguous. Trimming took off 8 bases at V and 3 bases at J, with 10 bases between the two ends. CDR1 and CDR2 from the germline V gene are KGHSH and LQKENI. The CDR3 loop spans 13 amino acids. CDR3 residues: CASAPGANEKLFF. The CDR3 DNA reads TGTGCCAGCGCCCCCGGGGCTAATGAAAAACTGTTTTTT.

The CDR3 region is CASSLSGGYNEQFF. The CDR3 DNA reads TGTGCCAGCAGCCTAAGCGGGGGGTACAATGAGCAGTTCTTC. The chain is built from TRBV14 and TRBJ2-1; the match to TRBD2 covers 9 bases. CDR1 is SGHDN, CDR2 FVKESK, per germline. There are 14 residues in the CDR3. Trimming removed 4 bases from V and 4 bases from J; junction bases left unmatched: 2.

The chain is built from TRBV6-5 and TRBJ2-5; 7 positions match TRBD2. Trimming took 6 bases from V and 2 from J; bases not matched to a gene: 9. The length of the CDR3 is 15 residues. The germline gives CDR1 MNHEY, CDR2 SVGAGI. CDR3 amino acids: CASRRDPGGQETQYF. The DNA for the CDR3 is TGTGCCAGCAGGCGCGACCCGGGAGGACAAGAGACCCAGTACTTC.

The J gene is TRBJ2-3, the V gene TRBV30; TRBD1 aligns across 9 bases. CDR1 and CDR2 from the germline V gene are GTSNPN and SVGIG (reference sequence). The V gene end was trimmed by 2 bases and the J gene end by 3 bases; junction bases not matched to a gene: 6. This CDR3 comprises 15 residues. The CDR3 reads CAWSTDRGITDTQYF. For the CDR3, the DNA is TGTGCCTGGAGTACGGACAGGGGCATTACAGATACGCAGTATTTT.

The gene calls are TRBV11-2 and TRBJ1-6; D may be TRBD1 (6 bases). The CDR3 length is 15 residues. The germline gives CDR1 SGHAT, CDR2 FQNNGV. Between the trimmed V and J ends, which lost 7 bases and 4 bases, there was a span of 14 bases. CDR3 DNA: TGTGCCAGCACGCACTGGGGACAATATAATTCACCCCTCCACTTT. Translation gives CASTHWGQYNSPLHF.

V gene TRBV6-2 or TRBV6-3 combines with J gene TRBJ2-5; TRBD1 matches 10 bases. J was trimmed by 4 bases and V by 0 bases; bases with no gene match: 2. The CDR3 sequence is 15 residues long. Germline CDR1 MNHEY, CDR2 SVGEGT. This CDR3 reads CASSYSGDRGETQYF. The CDR3 DNA is TGTGCCAGCAGTTACTCCGGGGACAGGGGAGAGACCCAGTACTTC.

The chain links TRBV4-1 to TRBJ2-2; D remains ambiguous. Germline lookup yields CDR1 MGHRA and CDR2 YSYEKL. The V and J ends lost 2 bases and 4 bases respectively, with 8 bases between them. This CDR3 is built from 14 residues. In nucleotides, the CDR3 is TGCGCCAGCAGCCAACTCCCGACCACCGGGGAGCTGTTTTTT. Its protein product is CASSQLPTTGELFF.

The CDR3 here is CASSPTQGAGYEQYF. The CDR3 DNA is TGTGCCAGCAGTCCCACCCAGGGGGCGGGCTACGAGCAGTACTTC. The chain recombines TRBV11-2 with TRBJ2-7; 8 bases line up with TRBD1. V lost 6 bases to trimming and J lost 3 bases; unmatched junction nucleotides: 10. The CDR3 is 15 residues long. Germline V gives CDR1 SGHAT, CDR2 FQNNGV. The variable domain in full, with the rest retrieved from reference TRBV11-2 and TRBJ2-7, is EAGVAQSPRYKIIEKRQSVAFWCNPISGHATLYWYQQILGQGPKLLIQFQNNGVVDDSQLPKDRFSAERLKGVDSTLKIQPAKLEDSAVYLCASSPTQGAGYEQYFGPGTRLTVT.

The chain combines TRBV5-1 with TRBJ1-2; D uncertain. Looked up from germline, CDR1 is SGHRS and CDR2 is YFSETQ. V dropped 0 bases and J dropped 4 bases, with 10 bases sitting between them. The CDR3 has 14 residues. CDR3 in amino acids: CASSLAEAAYGYTF. The CDR3 DNA reads as TGCGCCAGCAGCTTGGCCGAGGCAGCCTATGGCTACACCTTC.

This clone was seen just once. The rearrangement uses TRBV6-2 or TRBV6-3 and TRBJ2-2, with unresolved D. V lost 4 bases and J lost 0, with 21 bases in between. Germline CDR1 reads MNHEY; CDR2 reads SVGEGT. This CDR3 contains 19 residues. In DNA form, the CDR3 reads TGTGCCAGCAGTTTATCGCCATTCCAATTTTCCCCGAACACCGGGGAGCTGTTTTTT. This encodes CASSLSPFQFSPNTGELFF.